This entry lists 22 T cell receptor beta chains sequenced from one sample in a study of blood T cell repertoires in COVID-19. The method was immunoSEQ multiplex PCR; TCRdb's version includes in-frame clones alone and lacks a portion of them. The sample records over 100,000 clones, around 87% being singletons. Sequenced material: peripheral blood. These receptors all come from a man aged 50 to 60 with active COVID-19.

This CDR3 is CASSPDVSGNTIYF. CDR3 bases: TGTGCCAGCAGCCCAGATGTCTCTGGAAACACCATATATTTT. This chain uses TRBV7-2 with TRBJ1-3; the D is unclear. The V end was cut by 5 bases, the J end by 0 bases, with 8 bases between. The CDR3 runs to 14 residues. From germline, CDR1 is SGHTA and CDR2 FQGNSA.

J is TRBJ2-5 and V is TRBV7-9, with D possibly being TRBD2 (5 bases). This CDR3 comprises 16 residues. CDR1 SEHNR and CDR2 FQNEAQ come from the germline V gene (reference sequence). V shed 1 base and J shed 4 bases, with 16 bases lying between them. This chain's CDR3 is CASSLEVVRAGETQYF. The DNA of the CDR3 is TGTGCCAGCAGCTTAGAGGTGGTGCGGGCAGGAGAGACCCAGTACTTC.

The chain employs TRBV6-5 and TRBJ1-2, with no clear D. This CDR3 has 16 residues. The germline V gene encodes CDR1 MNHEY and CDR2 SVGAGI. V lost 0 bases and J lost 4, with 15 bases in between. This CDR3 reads CASSYSQTSPGYGYTF. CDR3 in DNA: TGTGCCAGCAGTTACTCTCAGACCTCACCGGGCTATGGCTACACCTTC.

CDR3 amino acids: CASSPGQGAHTEAFF. CDR3 nucleotide sequence: TGTGCCAGCAGCCCGGGACAGGGGGCCCACACTGAAGCTTTCTTT. The gene calls are TRBV5-4 and TRBJ1-1, with 12 bases aligning to TRBD1. CDR1 is SGHNT and CDR2 is YYREEE in the germline V gene (reference sequence). V was pared by 4 bases and J by 3 bases, with 4 bases of the junction left unmatched. The CDR3 runs 15 residues. The full variable domain, with the rest looked up from reference TRBV5-4 and TRBJ1-1, is ETGVTQSPTHLIKTRGQQVTLRCSSQSGHNTVSWYQQALGQGPQFIFQYYREEENGRGNFPPRFSGLQFPNYSSELNVNALELDDSALYLCASSPGQGAHTEAFFGQGTRLTVV.

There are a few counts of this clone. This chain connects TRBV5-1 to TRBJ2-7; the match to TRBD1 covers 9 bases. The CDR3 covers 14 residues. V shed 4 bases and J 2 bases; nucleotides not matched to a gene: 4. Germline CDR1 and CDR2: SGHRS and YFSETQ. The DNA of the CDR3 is TGCGCCAGCAGCAACCGACAGGGGGCCTACGAGCAGTACTTC. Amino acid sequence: CASSNRQGAYEQYF.

The CDR3 DNA is TGTGCCAGCACTTCTCGGCGGGGTCTCTCCTACGAGCAGTACTTC. Translating gives CASTSRRGLSYEQYF. The J gene is TRBJ2-7, the V gene TRBV7-9; D perhaps matches TRBD2 (6 bases). Trimming cost V 7 bases and J 0 bases, with 16 bases left between them. Germline CDR1 SEHNR, CDR2 FQNEAQ (reference sequence). The CDR3 loop spans 15 amino acids.

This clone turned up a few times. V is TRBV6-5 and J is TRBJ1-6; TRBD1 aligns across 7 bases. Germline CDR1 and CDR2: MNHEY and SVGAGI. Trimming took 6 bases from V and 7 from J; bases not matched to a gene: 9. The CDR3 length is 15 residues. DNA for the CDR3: TGTGCCAGCAGCTCGAGGCAGGGGGTGAATTCACCCCTCCACTTT. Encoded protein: CASSSRQGVNSPLHF.

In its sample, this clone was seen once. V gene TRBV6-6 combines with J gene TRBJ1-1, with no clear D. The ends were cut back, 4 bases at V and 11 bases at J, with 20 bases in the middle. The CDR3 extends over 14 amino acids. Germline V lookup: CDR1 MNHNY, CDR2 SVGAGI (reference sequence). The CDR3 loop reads CASSSPQQAAGAFF. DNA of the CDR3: TGTGCCAGCAGTTCACCCCAGCAGGCAGCGGGGGCTTTCTTT.

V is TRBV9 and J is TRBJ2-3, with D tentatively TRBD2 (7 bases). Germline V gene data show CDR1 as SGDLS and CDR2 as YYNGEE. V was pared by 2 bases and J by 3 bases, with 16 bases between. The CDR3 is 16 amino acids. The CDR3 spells CASSVGGGSGTDTQYF. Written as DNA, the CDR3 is TGTGCCAGCAGCGTGGGAGGGGGTTCCGGAACAGATACGCAGTATTTT.

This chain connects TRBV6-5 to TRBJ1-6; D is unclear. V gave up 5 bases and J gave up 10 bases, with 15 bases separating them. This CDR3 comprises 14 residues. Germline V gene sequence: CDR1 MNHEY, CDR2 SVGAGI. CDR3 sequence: CASSPGGPGSPLHF. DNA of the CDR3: TGTGCCAGCAGTCCGGGCGGACCGGGGTCACCCCTCCACTTT.

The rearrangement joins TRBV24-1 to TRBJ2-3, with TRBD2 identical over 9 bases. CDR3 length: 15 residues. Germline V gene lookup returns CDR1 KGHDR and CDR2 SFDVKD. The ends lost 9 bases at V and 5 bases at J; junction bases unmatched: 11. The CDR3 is CATARGGGHGDTQYF. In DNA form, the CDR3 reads TGTGCCACCGCGCGCGGGGGGGGCCACGGAGATACGCAGTATTTT.

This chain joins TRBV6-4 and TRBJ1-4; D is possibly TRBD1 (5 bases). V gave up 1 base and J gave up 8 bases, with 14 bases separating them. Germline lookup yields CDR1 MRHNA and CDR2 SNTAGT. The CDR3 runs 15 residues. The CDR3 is CASSDLGTGEEKLFF. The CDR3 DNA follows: TGTGCCAGCAGTGACTTAGGGACGGGGGAAGAAAAACTGTTTTTT.

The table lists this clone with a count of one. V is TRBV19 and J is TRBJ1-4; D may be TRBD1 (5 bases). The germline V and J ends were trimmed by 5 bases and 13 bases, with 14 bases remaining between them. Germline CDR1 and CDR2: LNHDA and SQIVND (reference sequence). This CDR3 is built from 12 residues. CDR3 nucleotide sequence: TGTGCCAGTAGTCCCAGACAGCGGGCACTGTTTTTT. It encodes CASSPRQRALFF. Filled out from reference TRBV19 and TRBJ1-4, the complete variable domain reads DGGITQSPKYLFRKEGQNVTLSCEQNLNHDAMYWYRQDPGQGLRLIYYSQIVNDFQKGDIAEGYSVSREKKESFPLTVTSAQKNPTAFYLCASSPRQRALFFGSGTQLSVL.

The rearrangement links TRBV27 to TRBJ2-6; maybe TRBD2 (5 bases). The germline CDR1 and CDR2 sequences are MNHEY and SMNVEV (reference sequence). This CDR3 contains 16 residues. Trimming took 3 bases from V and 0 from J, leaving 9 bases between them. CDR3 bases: TGTGCCAGCAGTTTTTATGGAGGCTCTGGGGCCAACGTCCTGACTTTC. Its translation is CASSFYGGSGANVLTF.

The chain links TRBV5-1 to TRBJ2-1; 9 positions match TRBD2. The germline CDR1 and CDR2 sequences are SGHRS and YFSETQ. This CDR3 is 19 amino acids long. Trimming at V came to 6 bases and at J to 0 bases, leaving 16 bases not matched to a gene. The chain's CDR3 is CASKFWLAGSVSSYNEQFF. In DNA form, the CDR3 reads TGCGCCAGCAAGTTTTGGCTAGCGGGGTCCGTTAGCTCCTACAATGAGCAGTTCTTC.

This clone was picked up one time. The chain's CDR3 is CASGEGFRNTIYF. As DNA, the CDR3 is TGTGCCAGCGGGGAGGGTTTTCGAAACACCATATATTTT. V usage is TRBV6-5 and J usage is TRBJ1-3; D gene uncertain. CDR1 and CDR2 from the germline V gene are MNHEY and SVGAGI. The V end lost 8 bases, the J end lost 5 bases, and 13 bases lay between the germline ends. CDR3 length: 13 residues.

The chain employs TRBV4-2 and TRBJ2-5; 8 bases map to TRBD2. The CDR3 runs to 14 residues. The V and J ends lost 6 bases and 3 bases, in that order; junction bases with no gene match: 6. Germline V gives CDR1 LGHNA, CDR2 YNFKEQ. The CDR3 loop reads CASRSAGGKETQYF. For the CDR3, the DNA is TGTGCCAGCAGGTCTGCGGGGGGAAAAGAGACCCAGTACTTC.

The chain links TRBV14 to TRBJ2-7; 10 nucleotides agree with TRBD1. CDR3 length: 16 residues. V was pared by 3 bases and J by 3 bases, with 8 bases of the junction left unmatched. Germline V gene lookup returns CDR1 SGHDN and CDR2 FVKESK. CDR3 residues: CASSQGPTGGGYEQYF. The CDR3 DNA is TGTGCCAGCAGCCAGGGCCCGACAGGGGGCGGCTACGAGCAGTACTTC.

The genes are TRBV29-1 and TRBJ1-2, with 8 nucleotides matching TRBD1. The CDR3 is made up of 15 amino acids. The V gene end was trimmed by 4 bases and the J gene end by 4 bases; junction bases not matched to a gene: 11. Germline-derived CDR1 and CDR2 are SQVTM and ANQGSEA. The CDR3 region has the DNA TGCAGCGTTGTGGGCCAAACAGGGGGAAGCTATGGCTACACCTTC. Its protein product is CSVVGQTGGSYGYTF.

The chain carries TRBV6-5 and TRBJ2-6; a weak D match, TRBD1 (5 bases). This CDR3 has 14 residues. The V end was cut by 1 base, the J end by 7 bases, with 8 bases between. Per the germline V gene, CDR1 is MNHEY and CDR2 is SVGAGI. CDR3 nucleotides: TGTGCCAGCAGTTACTTCAGGGATGCCAACGTCCTGACTTTC. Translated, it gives CASSYFRDANVLTF.

This chain's CDR3 is CASSLVAGSYEQYF. The CDR3 region has the DNA TGTGCCAGCAGCTTGGTTGCGGGTTCCTACGAGCAGTACTTC. V usage is TRBV5-6 and J usage is TRBJ2-7; possible D gene TRBD2, 5 bases. The CDR3 has 14 amino acids. V was pared by 0 bases and J by 1 base, with 8 bases between. Looked up from germline, CDR1 is SGHDT and CDR2 is YYEEEE.

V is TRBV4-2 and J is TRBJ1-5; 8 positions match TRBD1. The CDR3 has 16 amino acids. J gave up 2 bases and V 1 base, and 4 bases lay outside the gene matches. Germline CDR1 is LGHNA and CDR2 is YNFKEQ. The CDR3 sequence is CASSQAQGARNQPQHF. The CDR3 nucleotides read TGTGCCAGCAGCCAAGCCCAGGGGGCGCGCAATCAGCCCCAGCATTTT.